This TCR beta chain was found in a study of T cells in Graves' hyperthyroidism and ophthalmopathy. The CDR3 totals 13 residues. Trimming left V 2 bases short and J 1 base short, with 6 bases between. CDR1 is SGHRS and CDR2 is YFSETQ in the germline V gene. RNA transcripts gave rise to amplified TCR beta CDR3 regions. In the first-round RT-PCR of the TCR CDR3, the HTBI primer set was used. TCRdb used MiXCR to reprocess the multiplex PCR reads, holding one entry per CDR3 protein. This table has around 340,000 distinct CDR3 sequences, approximately 18% appearing once. Investigators excluded patients with uncontrolled infection, other autoimmune disease, pregnancy or lactation. This clonotype was found many times.

Sequencing used blood. The J gene is TRBJ1-2, the V gene TRBV5-1; D gene ambiguous. The TCR sequence derives from a woman in her 30s with Graves' hyperthyroidism that later progressed to Graves' ophthalmopathy. CDR3 DNA sequence: TGCGCCAGCAGCTTCGATGATAACTATGGCTACACCTTC. Translating gives CASSFDDNYGYTF.